The subject of this entry is one T cell receptor (beta chain). As processed by the authors: Amplified reference gene primers provided the basis for estimating nucleated cell counts. Sequencing was performed with immunoSEQ multiplex PCR; in TCRdb, only in-frame clones are kept and a portion is missing. V, J and clone size reflect that table, while D and trimming were determined from the DNA. This table holds around 300,000 clones, about nine tenths found once. This specimen comes from a study of blood T cell repertoires in COVID-19. On the study more broadly: Spain, Italy and the United States supplied samples that represented acute and convalescent COVID-19. PBMCs, B-cell-depleted T cells, or T cells provided the cDNA or gDNA that made up the material.

After removal of 5 bases from V and 5 bases from J, the junction contained 14 bases not matched to a gene. Germline V gives CDR1 SEHNR, CDR2 FQNEAQ (reference sequence). The CDR3 contains 17 residues. This TCR was recovered from a woman aged 40 to 50 who had recovered from COVID-19. V gene TRBV7-9 combines with J gene TRBJ2-7, with 11 bases that match TRBD2. Sequenced: peripheral blood. CDR3 protein: CASSPAGKLAGANEQYF. The CDR3, as DNA: TGTGCCAGCAGCCCCGCCGGAAAACTAGCGGGAGCCAACGAGCAGTACTTC.